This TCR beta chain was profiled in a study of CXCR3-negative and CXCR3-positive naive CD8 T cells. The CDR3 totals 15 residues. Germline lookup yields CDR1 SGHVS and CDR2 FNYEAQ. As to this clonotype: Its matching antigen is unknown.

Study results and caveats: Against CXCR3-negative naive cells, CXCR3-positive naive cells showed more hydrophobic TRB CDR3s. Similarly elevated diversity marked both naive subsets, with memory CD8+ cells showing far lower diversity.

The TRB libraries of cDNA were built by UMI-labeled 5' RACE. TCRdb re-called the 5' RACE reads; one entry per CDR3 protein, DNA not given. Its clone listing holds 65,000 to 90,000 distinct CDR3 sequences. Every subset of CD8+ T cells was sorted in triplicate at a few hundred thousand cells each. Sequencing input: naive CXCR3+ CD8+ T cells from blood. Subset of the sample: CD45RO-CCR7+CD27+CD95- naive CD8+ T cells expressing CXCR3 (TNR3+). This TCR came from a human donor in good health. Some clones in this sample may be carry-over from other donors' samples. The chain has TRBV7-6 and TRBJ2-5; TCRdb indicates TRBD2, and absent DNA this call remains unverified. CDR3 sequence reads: CASSLRGQREETQYF. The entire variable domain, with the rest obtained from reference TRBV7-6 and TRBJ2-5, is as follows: GAGVSQSPRYKVTKRGQDVALRCDPISGHVSLYWYRQALGQGPEFLTYFNYEAQQDKSGLPNDRFSAERPEGSISTLTIQRTEQRDSAMYRCASSLRGQREETQYFGPGTRLLVL.